This TCR beta chain was recorded in a study of T cells in Graves' hyperthyroidism and ophthalmopathy (dated by TCRdb to 2018 to 2020). In terms of the full investigation: Peripheral blood samples were taken at initial diagnosis, before any treatment was given. TCR Vbeta CDR3 sequencing of some 140 peripheral blood samples (around 45 ophthalmopathy, about 74 hyperthyroidism and 17 progressor patients) is reported in the paper. An independent validation cohort of under 20 hyperthyroidism patients and some 15 patients who later progressed to ophthalmopathy tested prospective prediction of ophthalmopathy. The roughly 100 discovery patients were randomly divided into training and test sets at a 7:3 ratio. In addition, the study compared T-cell repertoires in thyroid tissue and in blood from 6 or 7 Graves' hyperthyroidism patients. After blood sampling, hyperthyroidism patients were treated with methimazole at a starting dose of 30 mg daily, and ophthalmopathy patients were treated with high-dose intravenous methylprednisolone. To identify distinguishing TCR V-J signatures, a discovery cohort of roughly 100 patients was used, comprising 40 to 45 with Graves' ophthalmopathy and around 60 with stable Graves' hyperthyroidism.

The full study reports these points: Sample size was not statistically predetermined, and blinding of investigators to group allocation was not performed. In validation, the model predicted progression to ophthalmopathy a median of approximately 6.3 months before onset, with 70% to 71% sensitivity and about 72% specificity. In cross-validation, a model built on a 13 V-J signature told ophthalmopathy apart from stable hyperthyroidism with under 90% sensitivity and about 81% specificity, and in testing the same model reached 80%/75%. Blood samples also contained most of the expanded thyroid clonotypes (frequency above 0.001), which suggests that blood repertoires may reflect thyroid immune responses.

This clonotype was picked up many times. What antigen it recognizes has not been identified. It has no much larger one-base neighbor in the sample; base qualities were not kept. Sequences SGHAT (CDR1) and FQNNGV (CDR2) are obtained from the germline V gene. The CDR3 measures 14 amino acids from cysteine to phenylalanine. Of all the DNA, just the CDR3 is kept, 42 bases in frame from base 1. The V and J ends are trimmed by 8 bases and 4 bases, leaving 18 bases between them. The TCR beta CDR3 regions were amplified from the RNA transcripts. The first round of RT-PCR for the TCR CDR3 was performed with the HTBI primer set and the Qiagen OneStep RT-PCR kit. The libraries were constructed in a second round of multiplex PCR and then size-selected and purified. Paired-end sequencing of the libraries was performed with 100 bp reads on an Illumina HiSeq2000. The authors' pipeline ran thus. SOAPnuke was used to process the raw data, with reads discarded if the reads contained adapters or uncalled bases, had a mean Phred below 15, or lacked an exact constant-primer or identifier match. High-quality paired reads were merged using COPE v1.2.5, and each unique nucleotide sequence was defined as a clonotype. Clonotypes were aligned to IMGT TRBV, TRBD and TRBJ reference segments using MiTCR v1.1. Analysis was restricted to V-J combinations with a frequency above 0.0001, which covered 99% to 99.2% of repertoires. A TCS score was defined as the ratio between F50 (clonal expansion) and ExV (chaos), using BLOSUM62-based TCRdist between CDR3 peptides within each V-J. Welch's t-statistics and random forest reduced 450 to 600 V-J features to roughly 13, which were used in a naive Bayes classifier (R e1071). TCRdb trimmed public reads at Q25 via fastp, called clones via MiXCR and kept in-frame beta chains. Here each entry gathers all rows of one CDR3 protein and keeps the most common genes and DNA. The authors' filters were not applied to this entry. Within this sample are fewer than 350,000 distinct CDR3 sequences, with 10% to 15% of them counted one time only. About 8% of the sample rests with the top ten.

Hyperthyroidism patients were newly diagnosed, with disease duration under 2 months, and aged 18 to 65 years. Exclusion was applied to patients with uncontrolled infections, other autoimmune diseases, pregnancy or lactation. Diagnoses relied on clinical symptoms, serum thyroxine and TRAb, thyroid ultrasound and orbital computed tomography. Blood from progressor patients was drawn when they were first diagnosed with hyperthyroidism, before any ophthalmopathy symptoms appeared. PBMCs were separated from about 10 ml of fresh peripheral blood using Ficoll-Paque density gradient centrifugation. Patients classed as progressors first received a Graves' hyperthyroidism diagnosis and then went on to develop ophthalmopathy during follow-up. Total RNA was extracted with Trizol reagent, and quality was checked on an Agilent 2100 Bioanalyzer.

The chain is made from TRBV11-2 and TRBJ2-7, with the D gene not confidently named. The sequence was obtained from a woman in her twenties or thirties with Graves' hyperthyroidism that later progressed to Graves' ophthalmopathy. Sequencing was done on a sample of blood. Read as DNA, the sequence is TGTGCCAGCGGTTCCGAGCTTATGGTTTACGAGCAGTACTTC. Translated, this is CASGSELMVYEQYF. The reference TRBV11-2 and TRBJ2-7 proteins fill in what lies around the CDR3, so the full variable domain reads EAGVAQSPRYKIIEKRQSVAFWCNPISGHATLYWYQQILGQGPKLLIQFQNNGVVDDSQLPKDRFSAERLKGVDSTLKIQPAKLEDSAVYLCASGSELMVYEQYFGPGTRLTVT.